This passage covers 27 T cell receptor beta chains from one sample sequenced in a study of T cells in localized non-small cell lung cancer. The data were produced by immunoSEQ multiplex PCR, yet TCRdb's version contains in-frame clones alone and is incomplete. The table has about 21,000 clones, around 90% seen once. This specimen consisted of peripheral blood, obtained before any cancer treatment. All receptors come from a male donor aged 60 or over with stage I squamous cell lung carcinoma.

The chain joins TRBV6-5 to TRBJ2-7; TRBD2 is a possible D gene (7 bases). The germline V gene has CDR1 MNHEY and CDR2 SVGAGI. The CDR3 runs 13 residues. V was clipped by 8 bases and J by 5 bases, with 16 bases between them. The CDR3 region has the DNA TGTGCCAGCCGGGGGGCCCTTGGGGACGAGCAGTACTTC. Amino acid sequence: CASRGALGDEQYF.

The V call is TRBV2, the J call TRBJ2-1; perhaps TRBD1 as D (6 bases). Trimming took off 5 bases at V and 8 bases at J, with 13 bases between the two ends. The CDR3 consists of 13 residues. CDR1 is SNHLY and CDR2 is FYNNEI in the germline V gene. The CDR3 region is CASSITGNYEQFF. DNA of the CDR3: TGTGCCAGCAGTATTACAGGGAATTATGAGCAGTTCTTC.

The V gene is TRBV12-5, the J gene TRBJ1-2, with 7 bases lining up with TRBD1. From germline, CDR1 is LGHNT and CDR2 FRNRAP. The ends lost 2 bases at V and 5 bases at J; junction bases unmatched: 8. This CDR3 has 15 residues. The CDR3 is CASGLSLGQVYGYTF. CDR3 sequence (DNA): TGTGCTAGTGGTTTGTCTCTCGGACAGGTTTATGGCTACACCTTC.

This chain uses TRBV6-5 with TRBJ1-1; 12 nucleotides align to TRBD1. The V gene's germline CDR1 is MNHEY and CDR2 SVGAGI. The CDR3 runs to 13 residues. V lost 7 bases to trimming and J lost 10 bases; unmatched junction nucleotides: 7. The CDR3 DNA is TGTGCCAGCATCCCGGGACAGGGGGCGAGAGCTTTCTTT. Translated: CASIPGQGARAFF.

This clone appeared a single time. The chain combines TRBV5-4 with TRBJ2-5; D is possibly TRBD2 (6 bases). Trimming left V 1 base short and J 5 bases short, with 12 bases between. The CDR3 spans 14 residues. Germline loops: CDR1 SGHNT, CDR2 YYREEE (reference sequence). Written as DNA, the CDR3 is TGTGCCAGCAGCTTGCCGACTAGAGGGGAGACCCAGTACTTC. Its protein is CASSLPTRGETQYF.

This clone was seen more than once but under ten times. The rearrangement uses TRBV7-2 and TRBJ1-2; 7 bases map to TRBD1. Per germline, CDR1 SGHTA and CDR2 FQGNSA. J lost 6 bases, V lost 1 base, and 2 bases had no gene match. The CDR3 is 13 amino acids. CDR3 nucleotide sequence: TGTGCCAGCAGCTTAGGCAGGGGGGATGGCTACACCTTC. Protein product: CASSLGRGDGYTF.

This clone was detected only a few times. This rearrangement joins TRBV25-1 to TRBJ2-5; 12 bases map to TRBD2. This CDR3 is 16 amino acids long. J gave up 2 bases and V 7 bases, and 8 bases lay outside the gene matches. Germline V CDR1 and CDR2: MGHDK, SYGVNS. CDR3 coding DNA: TGTGCCAGCATTCTAATCGGGACTAGCGGGCAAGAGACCCAGTACTTC. This translates into CASILIGTSGQETQYF.

The rearrangement uses TRBV4-1 and TRBJ2-7; D is perhaps TRBD2 (5 bases). Germline loops: CDR1 MGHRA, CDR2 YSYEKL. The CDR3 is 14 amino acids. V lost 3 bases and J lost 0, with 9 bases in between. CDR3: CASSQLASSYEQYF. The CDR3 region has the DNA TGCGCCAGCAGCCAGCTAGCCTCCTCCTACGAGCAGTACTTC.

DNA of the CDR3: TGCGCCAGCAGCCAGACAGGGGGCGACGAGACCCAGTACTTC. Translated, it gives CASSQTGGDETQYF. This sequence joins TRBV23-1 and TRBJ2-5; TRBD1 aligns across 10 bases. TRBV23-1 is marked as an open reading frame, function uncertain. V was clipped by 6 bases and J by 5 bases; unmatched bases: 6. The CDR3 loop spans 14 amino acids.

This clone is a singleton in its sample. This CDR3 reads CASSFGQGIPNTEAFF. CDR3 nucleotides: TGTGCCAGCAGCTTTGGACAGGGTATTCCGAACACTGAAGCTTTCTTT. This chain joins TRBV5-6 and TRBJ1-1, with 8 bases lining up with TRBD1. V gave up 2 bases and J gave up 1 base; unmatched junction bases: 7. Germline CDR1 SGHDT, CDR2 YYEEEE. This CDR3 region has 16 residues.

This clone came up a few times. This rearrangement joins TRBV19 to TRBJ1-1, with D unclear. Trimming left V 3 bases short and J 0 bases short, with 14 bases between. From germline, CDR1 is LNHDA and CDR2 SQIVND (reference sequence). The CDR3 runs to 16 residues. CDR3 protein: CASSMPRAGMNTEAFF. CDR3 nucleotide sequence: TGTGCCAGTAGTATGCCCCGAGCAGGTATGAACACTGAAGCTTTCTTT. The variable domain in full, completed from reference TRBV19 and TRBJ1-1, reads DGGITQSPKYLFRKEGQNVTLSCEQNLNHDAMYWYRQDPGQGLRLIYYSQIVNDFQKGDIAEGYSVSREKKESFPLTVTSAQKNPTAFYLCASSMPRAGMNTEAFFGQGTRLTVV.

The chain is built from TRBV29-1 and TRBJ1-6, with 9 bases aligning to TRBD1. The germline V gene encodes CDR1 SQVTM and CDR2 ANQGSEA. CDR3 length equals 15 residues. V lost 5 bases and J lost 0; bases outside the gene matches: 2. The CDR3 sequence is CSVRTGDSYNSPLHF. The CDR3 bases are TGCAGCGTTCGGACAGGGGACTCCTATAATTCACCCCTCCACTTT. Using reference TRBV29-1 and TRBJ1-6 for the parts outside the CDR3, the full variable domain is SAVISQKPSRDICQRGTSLTIQCQVDSQVTMMFWYRQQPGQSLTLIATANQGSEATYESGFVIDKFPISRPNLTFSTLTVSNMSPEDSSIYLCSVRTGDSYNSPLHFGNGTRLTVT.

J is TRBJ2-1 and V is TRBV5-4; tentative D call: TRBD2 (6 bases). CDR3 size: 15 residues. CDR1 and CDR2 from the germline V gene are SGHNT and YYREEE (reference sequence). The V gene lost 1 base and the J gene lost 7 bases, with 15 bases spanning the gap. CDR3 in DNA: TGTGCCAGCAGCTTGCCAAGCGGGCCCCGGAATGAGCAGTTCTTC. It specifies CASSLPSGPRNEQFF.

This rearrangement joins TRBV27 to TRBJ1-2, with 7 bases identical to TRBD1. This CDR3 is built from 14 residues. Germline lookup yields CDR1 MNHEY and CDR2 SMNVEV (reference sequence). V lost 6 bases to trimming and J lost 0 bases; unmatched junction nucleotides: 4. CDR3 bases: TGTGCCAGCAGCGGGACAGTGTCTAACTATGGCTACACCTTC. Translation: CASSGTVSNYGYTF.

V usage is TRBV5-1 and J usage is TRBJ2-7; D call uncertain. CDR1 and CDR2 (germline): SGHRS, YFSETQ. The CDR3 runs to 16 residues. Between the trimmed V and J ends, which lost 0 bases and 3 bases, there was a span of 16 bases. CDR3 region: CASSLEAGDHFYEQYF. The DNA for the CDR3 is TGCGCCAGCAGCTTGGAGGCCGGCGACCATTTCTACGAGCAGTACTTC. Drawing the rest from reference TRBV5-1 and TRBJ2-7, the complete variable domain is KAGVTQTPRYLIKTRGQQVTLSCSPISGHRSVSWYQQTPGQGLQFLFEYFSETQRNKGNFPGRFSGRQFSNSRSEMNVSTLELGDSALYLCASSLEAGDHFYEQYFGPGTRLTVT.

V usage is TRBV19 and J usage is TRBJ2-3; possibly TRBD1 for D (7 bases). CDR3 length: 15 residues. Germline CDR1 and CDR2: LNHDA and SQIVND (reference sequence). V was pared by 5 bases and J by 4 bases, with 16 bases between. The CDR3 nucleotides read TGTGCCAGTAGTCCCGCCCAGGGGGGCCCAGATACGCAGTATTTT. Encoded protein: CASSPAQGGPDTQYF.

This chain links TRBV7-3 with TRBJ2-2, with D tentatively TRBD2 (6 bases). Trimming removed 1 base from V and 6 bases from J, with 6 bases in between. Germline CDR1 SGHTA, CDR2 FQGTGA. The CDR3 has 13 residues. The CDR3, as DNA: TGTGCCAGCAGCTTAATAGCGGCCGGGGAGCTGTTTTTT. This codes for CASSLIAAGELFF. The variable domain in full, completed from reference TRBV7-3 and TRBJ2-2, reads GAGVSQTPSNKVTEKGKYVELRCDPISGHTALYWYRQSLGQGPEFLIYFQGTGAADDSGLPNDRFFAVRPEGSVSTLKIQRTERGDSAVYLCASSLIAAGELFFGEGSRLTVL.

This clone is a singleton in its sample. This chain connects TRBV4-3 to TRBJ1-1; TRBD1 is a possible D gene (6 bases). The CDR3 has 13 amino acids. With 4 bases removed from V and 6 bases from J, the gap between germline ends came to 12 bases. In germline, CDR1 is LGHNA, CDR2 YSLEER. The CDR3: CASSPSDRPEAFF. The CDR3 DNA reads as TGCGCCAGCAGCCCTTCGGACAGACCTGAAGCTTTCTTT.

The chain carries TRBV18 and TRBJ1-4, with 7 bases identical to TRBD1. The CDR3 has 13 residues. Germline V lookup: CDR1 KGHSH, CDR2 LQKENI. V gave up 6 bases and J gave up 7 bases; unmatched junction bases: 5. CDR3 residues: CASSPRQGEKLFF. The CDR3 DNA is TGTGCCAGCTCGCCGAGACAGGGTGAAAAACTGTTTTTT. The whole variable domain, filled in from reference TRBV18 and TRBJ1-4, reads NAGVMQNPRHLVRRRGQEARLRCSPMKGHSHVYWYRQLPEEGLKFMVYLQKENIIDESGMPKERFSAEFPKEGPSILRIQQVVRGDSAAYFCASSPRQGEKLFFGSGTQLSVL.

J is TRBJ2-3 and V is TRBV4-1; no definite D call. Trimming removed 4 bases from V and 1 base from J, with 12 bases in between. The CDR3 totals 15 residues. The germline V gene has CDR1 MGHRA and CDR2 YSYEKL. The CDR3 nucleotides are TGCGCCAGCAGCCTCGGTTCTGGAGGCACAGATACGCAGTATTTT. This translates into CASSLGSGGTDTQYF.

CDR3 in amino acids: CASSIDRGRQGGRYSNQPQHF. The CDR3 nucleotides are TGTGCCAGTAGTATAGATCGCGGGCGGCAGGGGGGACGGTATAGCAATCAGCCCCAGCATTTT. This sequence joins TRBV19 and TRBJ1-5; TRBD1 aligns across 7 bases. The CDR3 runs 21 residues. Germline V CDR1 and CDR2: LNHDA, SQIVND (reference sequence). V was clipped by 0 bases and J by 0 bases; unmatched bases: 17.

This chain links TRBV5-1 with TRBJ1-1; 9 bases agree with TRBD1. The CDR3 covers 16 residues. The J segment lost 4 bases and the V segment lost 4 bases, leaving 11 bases of the junction unmatched. Germline values: CDR1 SGHRS, CDR2 YFSETQ. The CDR3 loop reads CASSPGQGRVGTEAFF. The CDR3 nucleotides are TGCGCCAGCAGCCCCGGACAGGGGAGGGTAGGCACTGAAGCTTTCTTT.

This rearrangement joins TRBV27 to TRBJ1-2; no firm D call. V was shortened by 0 bases and J by 8 bases, with 13 bases between the two germline ends. Per the germline V gene, CDR1 is MNHEY and CDR2 is SMNVEV (reference sequence). The CDR3 spans 14 residues. The CDR3 nucleotides are TGTGCCAGCAGTTTATCGTCCGTTGCACCCGGCTACACCTTC. Translated: CASSLSSVAPGYTF.

This sequence joins TRBV7-3 and TRBJ1-6; D remains ambiguous. The V and J ends lost 3 bases and 0 bases respectively, with 3 bases between them. From germline, CDR1 is SGHTA and CDR2 FQGTGA. There are 14 residues in the CDR3. In DNA, the CDR3 is TGTGCCAGCAGCTTGAGCTCCTATAATTCACCCCTCCACTTT. Protein: CASSLSSYNSPLHF.

This chain links TRBV4-3 with TRBJ2-3; 7 bases match TRBD1. Trimming took 0 bases from V and 2 from J; bases not matched to a gene: 5. In germline, CDR1 is LGHNA, CDR2 YSLEER. The CDR3 spans 16 residues. This CDR3 is CASSQDLGGVTDTQYF. CDR3 nucleotides: TGCGCCAGCAGCCAAGATCTAGGGGGCGTCACAGATACGCAGTATTTT.

The chain recombines TRBV5-1 with TRBJ2-5, with TRBD2 matching 13 bases. CDR1 SGHRS and CDR2 YFSETQ come from the germline V gene. The CDR3 consists of 18 residues. With V trimmed by 4 bases and J by 5 bases, 14 bases remained unmatched. The CDR3 loop is CASSPGTSGARIGETQYF. CDR3 bases: TGCGCCAGCAGCCCGGGGACTAGCGGGGCGCGAATAGGGGAGACCCAGTACTTC.

This chain uses TRBV7-3 with TRBJ2-1; perhaps TRBD1 as D (6 bases). Trimming shortened V by 4 bases and J by 2 bases, and 15 bases separated the two germline ends. Germline V gene data show CDR1 as SGHTA and CDR2 as FQGTGA. There are 16 residues in the CDR3. CDR3 loop: CASSSRGTATYNEQFF. The CDR3 DNA is TGTGCCAGCAGCTCAAGGGGGACGGCGACCTACAATGAGCAGTTCTTC.